This TCR beta chain was sequenced in a study of T cell responses to AZD1222 COVID-19 vaccine. Study background: Analyses pooled second doses at about 4 or about 12 weeks. Study outcomes and limitations: Reports say nearly half of spike-specific TCRs go after unmutated variant regions. The study found vaccine-associated CD4 TCRs spanning spike, dominant at 160-218 and 743-854.

This CDR3 spans 14 amino acids. Trimming took 1 base from V and 8 from J, leaving 12 bases between them. The germline V gene has CDR1 LNHDA and CDR2 SQIVND (reference sequence). Note on this clone: Antigen unknown.

The protocol was immunoSEQ multiplex PCR, while the TCRdb copy is restricted to in-frame clones and leaves out a portion. The top ten clones hold just over 5% of a sample with roughly 150,000 clones, 80% to 90% of them seen once. This TCR came from an adult in good health. The chain has TRBV19 and TRBJ2-4, with a possible D match to TRBD2 (5 bases). The source material was peripheral blood, sampled on day 0 of AZD1222 vaccination. The CDR3 protein is CASSIGGKGDIQYF. DNA of the CDR3: TGTGCCAGTAGTATAGGAGGGAAGGGAGACATTCAGTACTTC.